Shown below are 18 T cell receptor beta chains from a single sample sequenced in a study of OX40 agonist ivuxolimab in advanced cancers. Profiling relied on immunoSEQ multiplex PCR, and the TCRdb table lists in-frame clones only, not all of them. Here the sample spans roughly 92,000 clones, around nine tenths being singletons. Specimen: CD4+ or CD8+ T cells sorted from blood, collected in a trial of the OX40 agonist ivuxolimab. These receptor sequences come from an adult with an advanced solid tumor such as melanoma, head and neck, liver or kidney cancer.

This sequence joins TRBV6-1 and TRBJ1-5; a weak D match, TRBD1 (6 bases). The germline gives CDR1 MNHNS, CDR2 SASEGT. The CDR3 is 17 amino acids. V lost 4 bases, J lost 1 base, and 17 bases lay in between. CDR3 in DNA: TGTGCCAGCAGTGGATTAGGGGGACGGATGAGCAATCAGCCCCAGCATTTT. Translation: CASSGLGGRMSNQPQHF.

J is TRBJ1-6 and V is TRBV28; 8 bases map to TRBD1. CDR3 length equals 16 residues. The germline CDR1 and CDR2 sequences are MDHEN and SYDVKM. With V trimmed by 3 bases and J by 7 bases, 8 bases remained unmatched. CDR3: CASSFTRGLWNSPLHF. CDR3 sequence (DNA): TGTGCCAGCAGTTTCACCAGGGGGCTTTGGAATTCACCCCTCCACTTT.

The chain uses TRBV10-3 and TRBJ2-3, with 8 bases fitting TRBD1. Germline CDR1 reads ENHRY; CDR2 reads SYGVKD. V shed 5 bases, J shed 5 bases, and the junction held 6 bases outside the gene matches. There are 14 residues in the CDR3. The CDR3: CAISKDREIDTQYF. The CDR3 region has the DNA TGTGCCATCAGTAAGGACAGGGAGATAGATACGCAGTATTTT.

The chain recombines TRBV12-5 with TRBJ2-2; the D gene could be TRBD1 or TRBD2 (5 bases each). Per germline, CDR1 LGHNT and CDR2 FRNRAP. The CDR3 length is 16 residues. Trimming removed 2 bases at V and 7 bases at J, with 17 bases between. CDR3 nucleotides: TGTGCTAGTGGTTTGTGGGGCGGATTCGAGGGCGGGGAGCTGTTTTTT. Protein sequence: CASGLWGGFEGGELFF.

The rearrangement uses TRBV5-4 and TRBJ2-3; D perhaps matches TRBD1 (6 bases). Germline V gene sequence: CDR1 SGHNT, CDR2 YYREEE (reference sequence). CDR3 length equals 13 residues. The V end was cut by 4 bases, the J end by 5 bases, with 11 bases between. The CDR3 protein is CASSLQGEDTQYF. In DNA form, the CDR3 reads TGTGCCAGCAGCCTACAGGGAGAAGATACGCAGTATTTT.

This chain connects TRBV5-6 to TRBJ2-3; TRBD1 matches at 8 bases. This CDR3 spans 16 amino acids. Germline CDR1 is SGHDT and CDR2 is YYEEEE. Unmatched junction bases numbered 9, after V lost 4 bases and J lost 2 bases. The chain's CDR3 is CASSLERQGSTDTQYF. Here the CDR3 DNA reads TGTGCCAGCAGCCTCGAGCGACAGGGGTCCACAGATACGCAGTATTTT. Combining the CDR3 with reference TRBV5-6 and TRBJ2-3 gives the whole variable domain DAGVTQSPTHLIKTRGQQVTLRCSPKSGHDTVSWYQQALGQGPQFIFQYYEEEERQRGNFPDRFSGHQFPNYSSELNVNALLLGDSALYLCASSLERQGSTDTQYFGPGTRLTVL.

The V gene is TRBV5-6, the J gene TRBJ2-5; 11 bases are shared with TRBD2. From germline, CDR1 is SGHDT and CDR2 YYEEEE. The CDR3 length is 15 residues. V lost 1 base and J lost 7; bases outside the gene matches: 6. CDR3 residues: CASSLNGLAGGTQYF. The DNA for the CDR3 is TGTGCCAGCAGCTTGAATGGCCTAGCGGGGGGGACCCAGTACTTC.

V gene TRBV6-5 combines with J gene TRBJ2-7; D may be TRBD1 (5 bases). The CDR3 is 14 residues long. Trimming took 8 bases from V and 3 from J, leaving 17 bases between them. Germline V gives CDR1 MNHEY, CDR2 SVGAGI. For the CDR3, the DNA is TGTGCCAGCCTGTATCACAGGACCAACTACGAGCAGTACTTC. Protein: CASLYHRTNYEQYF.

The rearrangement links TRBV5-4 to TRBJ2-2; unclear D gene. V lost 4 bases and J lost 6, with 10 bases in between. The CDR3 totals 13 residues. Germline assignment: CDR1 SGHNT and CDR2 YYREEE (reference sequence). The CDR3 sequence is CASSLIGPGELFF. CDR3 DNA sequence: TGTGCCAGCAGCCTTATAGGTCCCGGGGAGCTGTTTTTT.

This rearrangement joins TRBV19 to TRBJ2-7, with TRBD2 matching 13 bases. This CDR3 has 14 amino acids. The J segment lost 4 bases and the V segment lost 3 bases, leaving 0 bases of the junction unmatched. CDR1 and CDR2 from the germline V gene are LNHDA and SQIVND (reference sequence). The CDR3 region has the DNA TGTGCCAGTAGTATGACTAGCGGGAGGTACGAGCAGTACTTC. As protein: CASSMTSGRYEQYF.

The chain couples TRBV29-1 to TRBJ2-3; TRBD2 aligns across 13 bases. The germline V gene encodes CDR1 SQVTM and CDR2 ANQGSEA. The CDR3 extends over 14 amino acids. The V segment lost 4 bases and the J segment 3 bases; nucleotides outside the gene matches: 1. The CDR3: CSVGGLAGTDTQYF. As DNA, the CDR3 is TGCAGCGTTGGGGGACTAGCGGGGACAGATACGCAGTATTTT.

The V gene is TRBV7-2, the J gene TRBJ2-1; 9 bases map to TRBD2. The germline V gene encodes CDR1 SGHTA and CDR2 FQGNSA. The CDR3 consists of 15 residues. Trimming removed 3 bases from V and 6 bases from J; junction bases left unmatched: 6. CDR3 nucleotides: TGTGCCAGCAGCTTGGGTAGCGGGAGAGCCAATGAGCAGTTCTTC. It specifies CASSLGSGRANEQFF.

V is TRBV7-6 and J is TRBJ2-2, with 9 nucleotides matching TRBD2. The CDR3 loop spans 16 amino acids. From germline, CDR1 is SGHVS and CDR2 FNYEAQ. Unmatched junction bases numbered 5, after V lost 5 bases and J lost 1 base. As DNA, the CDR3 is TGTGCCAGCAGCCCACAACTAGCGGGGAACACCGGGGAGCTGTTTTTT. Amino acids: CASSPQLAGNTGELFF.

The CDR3 loop is CASSLRRNSNQPQHF. CDR3 bases: TGTGCCAGCAGTTTGAGGCGGAATAGCAATCAGCCCCAGCATTTT. This rearrangement joins TRBV27 to TRBJ1-5, with D unclear. The CDR3 has 15 residues. V was clipped by 3 bases and J by 0 bases, with 9 bases between them. The germline V gene encodes CDR1 MNHEY and CDR2 SMNVEV (reference sequence).

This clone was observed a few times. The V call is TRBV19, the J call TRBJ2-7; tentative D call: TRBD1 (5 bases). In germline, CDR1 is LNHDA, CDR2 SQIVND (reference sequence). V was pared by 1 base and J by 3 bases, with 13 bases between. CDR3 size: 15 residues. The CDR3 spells CASSIALQAFYEQYF. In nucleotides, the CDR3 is TGTGCCAGTAGTATAGCTCTACAGGCGTTCTACGAGCAGTACTTC. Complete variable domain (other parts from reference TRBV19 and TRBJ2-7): DGGITQSPKYLFRKEGQNVTLSCEQNLNHDAMYWYRQDPGQGLRLIYYSQIVNDFQKGDIAEGYSVSREKKESFPLTVTSAQKNPTAFYLCASSIALQAFYEQYFGPGTRLTVT.

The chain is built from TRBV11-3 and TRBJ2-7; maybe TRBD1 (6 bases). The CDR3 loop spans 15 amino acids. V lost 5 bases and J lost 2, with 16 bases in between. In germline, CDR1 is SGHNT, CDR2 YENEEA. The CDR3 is CASSTSGTPTYEQYF. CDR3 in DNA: TGTGCCAGCAGCACCTCCGGGACACCAACCTACGAGCAGTACTTC.

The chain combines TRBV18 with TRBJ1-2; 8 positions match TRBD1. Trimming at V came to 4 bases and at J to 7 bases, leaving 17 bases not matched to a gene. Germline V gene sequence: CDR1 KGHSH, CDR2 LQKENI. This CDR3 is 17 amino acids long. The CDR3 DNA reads TGTGCCAGCTCACGCCGTCCCCCGGGACAGGATGGCGGTGGCTACACCTTC. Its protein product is CASSRRPPGQDGGGYTF.

CDR3 sequence reads: CAWGYRFDVMNTEAFF. The CDR3 nucleotides are TGTGCCTGGGGTTATCGATTTGACGTCATGAACACTGAAGCTTTCTTT. The chain links TRBV30 to TRBJ1-1; no clear D. The length of the CDR3 is 16 residues. V lost 5 bases to trimming and J lost 0 bases, with 19 bases between them. The germline V gene encodes CDR1 GTSNPN and CDR2 SVGIG (reference sequence).